These 2 T cell receptor beta chains originate from one sample sequenced in a study of blood T cells in healthy people across ages. Next came a second PCR, run for roughly 7 to 12 cycles, which used a sample-barcoded 5' primer along with a J-beta primer mix. One entry per CDR3 protein, called by TCRdb with MiXCR from the 5' RACE reads. In the table there are roughly 2 million distinct CDR3 sequences, around half of which are singletons. The sequencing input was blood. These receptors came from a woman aged 40-49 years in good health.

This chain uses TRBV20-1 with TRBJ2-5; D unresolved. Gene TRBJ2-1 matches the end of the DNA better, so the J call may be wrong. CDR1 is DFQATT and CDR2 is SNEGSKA in the germline V gene (reference sequence). CDR3 length equals 16 residues. The CDR3 reads CSASAPIGTIQETQFF. In DNA, the CDR3 is TGCAGTGCTAGCGCCCCGATCGGCACCATACAAGAGACCCAGTTCTTC.

The J gene is TRBJ1-5, the V gene TRBV6-5, with D possibly TRBD1 on 5 matching bases. V lost 0 bases and J lost 2, with 8 bases in between. In germline, CDR1 is MNHEY, CDR2 SVGAGI. This CDR3 is built from 15 residues. The CDR3 here is CASSYSQGGNQPQHF. As DNA, the CDR3 is TGTGCCAGCAGTTACTCGCAGGGTGGCAATCAGCCCCAGCATTTT.